The sequence of this TCR beta chain was determined in a study of response to subunit inactivated influenza vaccine. Points from the study as a whole: Seasonal influenza vaccination, on each occasion, was suggested by the authors to recruit few new T cells.

TCRdb reanalysed the RT-PCR reads using MiXCR and keeps one entry per CDR3 protein. The sample shows approximately 700,000 distinct CDR3 sequences, approximately 15% of them seen only once. The CDR3 runs to 15 residues. Germline values: CDR1 SGHTA, CDR2 FQGNSA. V was pared by 1 base and J by 9 bases, with 9 bases of the junction left unmatched. Turning to this clonotype: Its antigen is unidentified.

The sequencing here drew on PBMCs from blood, taken 12 days after vaccination. The receptor was isolated from a man aged 50-59 years who received an inactivated influenza vaccine. The V and J genes are TRBV7-2 and TRBJ1-5; 7 bases line up with TRBD1. DNA for the CDR3: TGTGCCAGCAGCTTAGGACAGGGCCCAGGTCGGCCCCAGCATTTT. This encodes CASSLGQGPGRPQHF.